This T cell receptor (beta chain) was identified in a study of blood T cell repertoires in COVID-19. Study background: PBMCs, B-cell-depleted T cells, or T cells provided the cDNA or gDNA that made up the material.

Here immunoSEQ multiplex PCR was the method, and the copy in TCRdb shows in-frame clones only, minus some. Of 200,000 to 250,000 clones in the sample, 70% to 90% were seen once. Trimming pared 4 bases from V and 4 bases from J, leaving 5 bases between. The CDR3 is 12 amino acids. Germline CDR1 reads MGHDK; CDR2 reads SYGVNS. This clonotype originated in a young woman who had recovered from COVID-19. The chain employs TRBV25-1 and TRBJ2-1, with no clear D. The sequencing sample was made of peripheral blood. CDR3 nucleotides: TGTGCCAGCAGTGGGCAGTACAATGAGCAGTTCTTC. The encoded protein is CASSGQYNEQFF. The variable domain in full, with the rest retrieved from reference TRBV25-1 and TRBJ2-1, is EADIYQTPRYLVIGTGKKITLECSQTMGHDKMYWYQQDPGMELHLIHYSYGVNSTEKGDLSSESTVSRIRTEHFPLTLESARPSHTSQYLCASSGQYNEQFFGPGTRLTVL.